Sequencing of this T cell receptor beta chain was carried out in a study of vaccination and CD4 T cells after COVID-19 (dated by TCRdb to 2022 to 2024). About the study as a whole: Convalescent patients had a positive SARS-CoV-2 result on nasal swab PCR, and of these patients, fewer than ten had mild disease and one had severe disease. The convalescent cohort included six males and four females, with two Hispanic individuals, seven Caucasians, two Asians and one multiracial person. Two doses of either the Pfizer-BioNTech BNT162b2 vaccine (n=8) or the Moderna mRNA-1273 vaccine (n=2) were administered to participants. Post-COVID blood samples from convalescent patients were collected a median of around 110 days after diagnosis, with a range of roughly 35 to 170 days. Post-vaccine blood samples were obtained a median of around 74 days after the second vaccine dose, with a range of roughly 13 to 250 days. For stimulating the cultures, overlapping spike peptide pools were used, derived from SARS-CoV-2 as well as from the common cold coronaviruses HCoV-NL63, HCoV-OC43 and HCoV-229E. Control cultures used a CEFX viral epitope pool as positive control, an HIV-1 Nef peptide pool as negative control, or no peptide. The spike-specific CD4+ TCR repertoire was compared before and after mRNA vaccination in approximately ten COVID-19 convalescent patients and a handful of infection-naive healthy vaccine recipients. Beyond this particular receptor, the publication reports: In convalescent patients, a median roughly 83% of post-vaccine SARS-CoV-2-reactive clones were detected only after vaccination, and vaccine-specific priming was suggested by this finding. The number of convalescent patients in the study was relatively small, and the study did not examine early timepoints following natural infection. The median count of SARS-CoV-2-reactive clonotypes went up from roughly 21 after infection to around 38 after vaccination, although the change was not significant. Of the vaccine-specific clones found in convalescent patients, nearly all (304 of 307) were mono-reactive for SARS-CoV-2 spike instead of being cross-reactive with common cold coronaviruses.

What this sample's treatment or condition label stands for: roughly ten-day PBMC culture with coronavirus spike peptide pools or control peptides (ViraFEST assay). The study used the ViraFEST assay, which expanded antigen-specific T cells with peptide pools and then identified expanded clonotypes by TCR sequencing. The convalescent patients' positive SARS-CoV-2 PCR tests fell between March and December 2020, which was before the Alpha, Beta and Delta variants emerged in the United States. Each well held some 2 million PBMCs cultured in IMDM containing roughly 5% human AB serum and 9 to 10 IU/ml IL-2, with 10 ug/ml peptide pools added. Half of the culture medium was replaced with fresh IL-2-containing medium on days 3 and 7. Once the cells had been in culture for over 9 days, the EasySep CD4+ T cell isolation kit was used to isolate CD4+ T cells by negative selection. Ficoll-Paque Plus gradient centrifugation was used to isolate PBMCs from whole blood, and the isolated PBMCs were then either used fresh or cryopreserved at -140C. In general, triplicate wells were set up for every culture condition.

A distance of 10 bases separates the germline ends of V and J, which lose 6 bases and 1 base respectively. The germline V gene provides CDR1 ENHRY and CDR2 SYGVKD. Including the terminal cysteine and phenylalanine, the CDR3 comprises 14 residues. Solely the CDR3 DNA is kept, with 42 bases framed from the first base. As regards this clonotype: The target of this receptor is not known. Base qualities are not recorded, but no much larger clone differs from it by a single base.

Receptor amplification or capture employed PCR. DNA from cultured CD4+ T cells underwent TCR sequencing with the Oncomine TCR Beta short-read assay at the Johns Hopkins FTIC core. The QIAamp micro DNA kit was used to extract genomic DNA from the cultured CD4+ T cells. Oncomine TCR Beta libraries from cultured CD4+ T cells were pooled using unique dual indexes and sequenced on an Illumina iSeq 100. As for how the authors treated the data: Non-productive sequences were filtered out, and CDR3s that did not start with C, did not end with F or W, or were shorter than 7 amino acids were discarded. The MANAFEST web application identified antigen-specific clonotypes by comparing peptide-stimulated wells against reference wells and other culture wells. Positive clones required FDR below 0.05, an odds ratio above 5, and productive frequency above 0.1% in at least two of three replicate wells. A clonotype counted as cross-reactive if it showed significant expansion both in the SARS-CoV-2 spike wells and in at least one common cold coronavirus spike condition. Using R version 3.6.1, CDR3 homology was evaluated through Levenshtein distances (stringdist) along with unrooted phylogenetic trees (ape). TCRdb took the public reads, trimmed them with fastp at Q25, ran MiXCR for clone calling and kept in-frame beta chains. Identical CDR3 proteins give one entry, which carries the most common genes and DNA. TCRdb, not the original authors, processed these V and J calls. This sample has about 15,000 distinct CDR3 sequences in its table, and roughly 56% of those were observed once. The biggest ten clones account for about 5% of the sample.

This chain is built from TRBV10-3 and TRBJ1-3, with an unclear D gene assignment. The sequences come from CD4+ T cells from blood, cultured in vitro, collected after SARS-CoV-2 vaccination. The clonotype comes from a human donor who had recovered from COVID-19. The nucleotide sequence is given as TGTGCCATCAGGCCAAGGAATTCTGGAAACACCATATATTTT. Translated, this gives CAIRPRNSGNTIYF.